This T cell receptor beta chain was recovered during a study of blood T cell repertoires in COVID-19. Germline V gives CDR1 LNHDA, CDR2 SQIVND (reference sequence). V gave up 3 bases and J gave up 1 base, with 15 bases separating them. The CDR3 extends over 16 amino acids. Methods used by the authors: Cell counts per sample came from amplifying reference gene primers. The method was immunoSEQ multiplex PCR; TCRdb's version includes in-frame clones alone and lacks a portion of them. The DNA was the basis for D and trimming; V, J and clone size are from that table. The sample has under 300,000 clones, 75% to 90% seen once; the top ten hold 1.5% to 2%.

The chain couples TRBV19 to TRBJ1-1; D is unresolved. The TCR sequence derives from a woman aged 40 to 50 who had recovered from COVID-19. Sequenced: PBMCs or T cells enriched from blood (not recorded which). The CDR3 DNA is TGTGCCAGTAGTATTGGGTCCCGACGCGGGAACACTGAAGCTTTCTTT. It yields the protein CASSIGSRRGNTEAFF.